These 10 T cell receptor beta chains originate from one sample sequenced in a study of shared clonotypes between healthy human individuals. Here immunoSEQ multiplex PCR was the method, and the copy in TCRdb shows in-frame clones only, minus some. The sample carries 2,500,000 or so clones, around 93% recorded once. Specimen: naive CD4+ T cells from PBMCs. Subset denoted: CD45RA+ positively selected. The receptors originated from a man younger than 35 in good health. Some clones in this sample may be carry-over from other donors' samples.

V gene TRBV5-1 combines with J gene TRBJ2-7, with D perhaps given as TRBD1 or TRBD2 (5 bases each). Germline values: CDR1 SGHRS, CDR2 YFSETQ. The CDR3 is 15 residues long. Trimming took 5 bases from V and 4 from J, leaving 19 bases between them. For the CDR3, the DNA is TGCGCCAGCAGTTGGGACCCACAGACTCGGTACGAGCAGTACTTC. Translated: CASSWDPQTRYEQYF.

Concerning this clone: At one boundary the junction diverges from the germline segment, which might be a read error. The V and J genes are TRBV2 and TRBJ2-5; D might be TRBD2 (5 bases). The CDR3 spans 14 residues. The germline V gene has CDR1 SNHLY and CDR2 FYNNEI. CDR3 protein: CASSEGLLQETQYF. CDR3 DNA sequence: TGTGCCAGCAGCGAAGGACTGCTACAAGAGACCCAGTACTTC.

With respect to this clone: At the DNA level, this CDR3 is encoded by other sequences in the same sample as well. The chain combines TRBV10-3 with TRBJ2-7, with 9 positions matching TRBD1. V shed 3 bases, J shed 2 bases, and the junction held 2 bases outside the gene matches. Germline V gene sequence: CDR1 ENHRY, CDR2 SYGVKD. The CDR3 runs 14 residues. The CDR3 DNA is TGTGCCATCAGTGAAGGGACAGGGACCTACGAGCAGTACTTC. It specifies CAISEGTGTYEQYF.

Notes on this clone: Other DNA sequences from this sample encode an identical CDR3 as well. The V and J genes are TRBV7-2 and TRBJ2-6; no definite D call. This CDR3 contains 15 residues. Germline V gene sequence: CDR1 SGHTA, CDR2 FQGNSA. V lost 5 bases, J lost 2 bases, and 10 bases lay in between. CDR3 sequence reads: CASSPGGAGANVLTF. DNA for the CDR3: TGTGCCAGCAGCCCGGGCGGAGCTGGGGCCAACGTCCTGACTTTC.

This rearrangement joins TRBV5-1 to TRBJ2-3; D ambiguous. Germline V gives CDR1 SGHRS, CDR2 YFSETQ. Trimming pared 6 bases from V and 5 bases from J, leaving 19 bases between. The length of the CDR3 is 15 residues. In DNA form, the CDR3 reads TGCGCCAGCACCATTGAGGTAGGGTATGGAGATACGCAGTATTTT. Protein sequence: CASTIEVGYGDTQYF. Full variable domain (outside the CDR3, taken from reference TRBV5-1 and TRBJ2-3): KAGVTQTPRYLIKTRGQQVTLSCSPISGHRSVSWYQQTPGQGLQFLFEYFSETQRNKGNFPGRFSGRQFSNSRSEMNVSTLELGDSALYLCASTIEVGYGDTQYFGPGTRLTVL.

The rearrangement uses TRBV6-5 and TRBJ1-1; D uncertain. This CDR3 region has 15 residues. Germline CDR1 and CDR2: MNHEY and SVGAGI. V was cut by 7 bases and J by 1 base, with 16 bases left in between. CDR3 protein: CASIPSGLSNTEAFF. The CDR3 DNA reads TGTGCCAGCATTCCGAGTGGCCTTTCGAACACTGAAGCTTTCTTT.

V usage is TRBV2 and J usage is TRBJ2-1; D call uncertain. CDR3 size: 13 residues. V was shortened by 7 bases and J by 9 bases, with 16 bases between the two germline ends. Germline CDR1 SNHLY, CDR2 FYNNEI. The chain's CDR3 is CASTTIIRVEQFF. Written as DNA, the CDR3 is TGTGCCAGCACGACGATAATAAGGGTTGAGCAGTTCTTC.

V usage is TRBV5-1 and J usage is TRBJ1-2; a possible D gene is TRBD1 (5 bases). CDR3 size: 15 residues. Trimming stripped 0 bases from V and 7 bases from J, with 16 bases between. Germline lookup yields CDR1 SGHRS and CDR2 YFSETQ. The CDR3: CASSLVLGQGGGYTF. CDR3 in DNA: TGCGCCAGCAGCTTGGTTTTGGGGCAGGGAGGTGGCTACACCTTC.

The V gene is TRBV28, the J gene TRBJ2-7, with D tentatively TRBD1 (5 bases). CDR1 and CDR2 from the germline V gene are MDHEN and SYDVKM. V lost 6 bases and J 3 bases, leaving 21 bases between the germline ends. The CDR3 consists of 16 residues. The CDR3 region is CASSPSFAVDIYEQYF. CDR3 DNA: TGTGCCAGCAGCCCATCCTTCGCGGTGGACATCTACGAGCAGTACTTC.

The rearrangement links TRBV7-3 to TRBJ2-1; 8 bases match TRBD2. The CDR3 covers 16 residues. Per the germline V gene, CDR1 is SGHTA and CDR2 is FQGTGA. Losses at the gene ends were 5 bases for V and 3 bases for J; bases not matched to a gene: 9. In DNA form, the CDR3 reads TGTGCCAGCAGCCCTATCGGGCTAGCGGGCTACAATGAGCAGTTCTTC. Encoded protein: CASSPIGLAGYNEQFF. Based on the CDR3 plus reference TRBV7-3 and TRBJ2-1, the full variable domain is GAGVSQTPSNKVTEKGKYVELRCDPISGHTALYWYRQSLGQGPEFLIYFQGTGAADDSGLPNDRFFAVRPEGSVSTLKIQRTERGDSAVYLCASSPIGLAGYNEQFFGPGTRLTVL.